This T cell receptor beta chain was obtained from a study of blood T cell repertoires in COVID-19. Across the study: COVID-19 samples from acute and convalescent phases originated in the United States, Italy and Spain.

This clone showed up just a few times. In the original processing: Scientists estimated how many nucleated cells there were by amplifying reference gene primers. Libraries were prepared by immunoSEQ multiplex PCR; TCRdb keeps only in-frame clonotypes and omits some of them. The V and J calls and clone size were taken over from that table, and D and trimming were inferred from the DNA. The data contain some 350,000 clones, around nine tenths of them singletons. The TCR was taken from a human donor in a cohort sampled during active COVID-19. The material sequenced was peripheral blood.

The CDR3 DNA follows: TGTGCCAGTAACCCTGGGACAGACTATAGCAATCAGCCCCAGCATTTT. Translation: CASNPGTDYSNQPQHF. The V call is TRBV19, the J call TRBJ1-5; 7 nucleotides line up with TRBD1. Germline assignment: CDR1 LNHDA and CDR2 SQIVND (reference sequence). V lost 7 bases and J lost 0; bases outside the gene matches: 9. The CDR3 is 16 residues long. The full variable domain, rest sourced from reference TRBV19 and TRBJ1-5, is DGGITQSPKYLFRKEGQNVTLSCEQNLNHDAMYWYRQDPGQGLRLIYYSQIVNDFQKGDIAEGYSVSREKKESFPLTVTSAQKNPTAFYLCASNPGTDYSNQPQHFGDGTRLSIL.